The clone carrying this T cell receptor beta chain was detected a few times. Its antigen is unknown. Every bit of the isolated RNA underwent reverse transcription, so sequencing read expressed TCRB transcripts. Here immunoSEQ multiplex PCR was the method, and the copy in TCRdb shows in-frame clones only, minus some. The sample carries around 710,000 clones, about an eighth recorded once. The data originate from a study of beta chain features in type 1 diabetes. Notes on the study in general: When Type 1 diabetes patients were examined, their TCRB CDR3s proved moderately but significantly shorter in all four CD4+ subsets. For cells with high TCR expression, cDNA sequencing could yield over-representation.

Germline assignment: CDR1 SGHDT and CDR2 YYEEEE. Unmatched junction bases numbered 13, after V lost 5 bases and J lost 3 bases. The CDR3 spans 16 residues. Specimen: naive CD4+ T cells from blood. This sequence joins TRBV5-6 and TRBJ1-1, with 7 bases matching TRBD1. The source of this sequence is a man younger than 40 with type 1 diabetes. The CDR3 loop is CASRNGRDRGYTEAFF. The CDR3 DNA reads as TGTGCCAGCAGGAACGGCCGGGACAGAGGCTACACTGAAGCTTTCTTT.